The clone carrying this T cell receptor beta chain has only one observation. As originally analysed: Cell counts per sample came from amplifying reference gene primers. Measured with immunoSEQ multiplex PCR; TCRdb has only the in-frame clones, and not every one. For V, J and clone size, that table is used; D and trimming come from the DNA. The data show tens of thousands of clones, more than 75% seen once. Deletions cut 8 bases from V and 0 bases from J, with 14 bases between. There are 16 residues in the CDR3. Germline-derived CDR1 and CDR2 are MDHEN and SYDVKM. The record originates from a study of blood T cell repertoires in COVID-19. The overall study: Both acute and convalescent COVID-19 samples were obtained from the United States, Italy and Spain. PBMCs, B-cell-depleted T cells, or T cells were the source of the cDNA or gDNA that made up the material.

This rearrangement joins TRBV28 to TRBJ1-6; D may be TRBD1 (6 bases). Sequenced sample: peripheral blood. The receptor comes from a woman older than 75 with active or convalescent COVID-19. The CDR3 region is CASSPRGGSYNSPLHF. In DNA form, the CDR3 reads TGTGCCAGCTCCCCTAGGGGGGGCTCCTATAATTCACCCCTCCACTTT.